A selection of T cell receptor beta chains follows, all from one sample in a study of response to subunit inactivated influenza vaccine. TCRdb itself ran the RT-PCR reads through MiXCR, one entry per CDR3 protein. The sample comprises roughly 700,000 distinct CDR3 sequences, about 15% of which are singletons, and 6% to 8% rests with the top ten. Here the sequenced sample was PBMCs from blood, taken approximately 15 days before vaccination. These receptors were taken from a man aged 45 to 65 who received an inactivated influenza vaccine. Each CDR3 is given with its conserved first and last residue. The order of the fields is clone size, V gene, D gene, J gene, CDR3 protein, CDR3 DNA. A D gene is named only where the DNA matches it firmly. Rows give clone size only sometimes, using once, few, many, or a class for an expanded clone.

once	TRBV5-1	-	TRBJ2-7	CASSLSPTASGYEQYF	TGCGCCAGCAGCTTGTCCCCTACGGCTAGTGGGTACGAGCAGTACTTC
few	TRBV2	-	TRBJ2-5	CASRLRDFGTQYF	TGTGCCAGCAGGCTTCGGGACTTCGGGACCCAGTACTTC
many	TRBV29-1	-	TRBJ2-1	CSVVSLRSYNEQFF	TGCAGCGTTGTGTCATTACGCTCCTACAATGAGCAGTTCTTC
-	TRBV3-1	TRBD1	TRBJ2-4	CASSPWDREGIQYF	TGTGCCAGCAGCCCATGGGACAGGGAGGGCATTCAGTACTTC
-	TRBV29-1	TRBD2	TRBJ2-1	CSEETSGRASSYNEQFF	TGCAGTGAAGAGACTAGCGGGAGGGCCAGCTCCTACAATGAGCAGTTCTTC
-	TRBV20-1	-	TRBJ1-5	CSARVDLNQPQHF	TGCAGTGCTAGAGTCGACCTAAATCAGCCCCAGCATTTT
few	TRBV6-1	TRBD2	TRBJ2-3	CASSPSGLAGITDTQYF	TGTGCCAGCAGCCCCTCAGGACTAGCGGGTATCACAGATACGCAGTATTTT
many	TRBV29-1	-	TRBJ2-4	CSAGGQSLAKNIQYF	TGCAGCGCCGGAGGACAGTCTTTAGCCAAAAACATTCAGTACTTC
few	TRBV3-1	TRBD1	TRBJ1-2	CASSPTGNSIGYTF	TGTGCCAGCAGCCCGACAGGGAACTCGATCGGCTACACCTTC
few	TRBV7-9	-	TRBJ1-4	CASSSVGEKLFF	TGTGCCAGCAGCTCTGTGGGGGAAAAACTGTTTTTT
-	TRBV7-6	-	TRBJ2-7	CASSTLADEQYF	TGTGCCAGCAGCACCTTAGCTGACGAGCAGTACTTC